The 30 T cell receptor beta chains below come from one sample, sequenced in a study of control samples from healthy donors and cancer patients. Measured with immunoSEQ multiplex PCR; TCRdb has only the in-frame clones, and not every one. The sample has around 140,000 clones, approximately 94% seen once. Sequencing was performed on blood. The receptors were gathered from a man aged 40-50 years in good health.

The rearrangement links TRBV28 to TRBJ2-5, with 12 bases lining up with TRBD2. This CDR3 has 16 residues. CDR1 is MDHEN and CDR2 is SYDVKM in the germline V gene. V shed 4 bases and J 5 bases; nucleotides not matched to a gene: 8. CDR3 nucleotides: TGTGCCAGCAGTTCACGGACTAGCGGGACAGGGGAGACCCAGTACTTC. This encodes CASSSRTSGTGETQYF.

This clone has only one observation. The chain carries TRBV6-5 and TRBJ2-5, with 9 positions matching TRBD1. The V segment lost 4 bases and the J segment 3 bases; nucleotides outside the gene matches: 6. The CDR3 length is 15 residues. Germline values: CDR1 MNHEY, CDR2 SVGAGI. This CDR3 reads CASSSPRDREETQYF. CDR3 nucleotides: TGTGCCAGCAGTTCACCCCGGGACAGGGAAGAGACCCAGTACTTC.

As to this clone: Other DNA sequences in the sample encode the same CDR3. The V and J genes are TRBV5-1 and TRBJ1-4, with 8 bases identical to TRBD1. From germline, CDR1 is SGHRS and CDR2 YFSETQ. V shed 0 bases, J shed 8 bases, and the junction held 6 bases outside the gene matches. CDR3 length: 15 residues. As DNA, the CDR3 is TGCGCCAGCAGCTTGGGACAGGGGAAAGGAGAAAAACTGTTTTTT. Protein product: CASSLGQGKGEKLFF.

The chain combines TRBV4-3 with TRBJ1-2, with unresolved D. V shed 0 bases and J shed 3 bases, with 11 bases lying between them. In germline, CDR1 is LGHNA, CDR2 YSLEER. The CDR3 sequence is 15 residues long. The CDR3 protein is CASSQEAFGDYGYTF. The CDR3 DNA reads TGCGCCAGCAGCCAAGAGGCCTTCGGGGACTATGGCTACACCTTC.

The chain combines TRBV24-1 with TRBJ2-1; 11 bases line up with TRBD2. This CDR3 contains 14 residues. V gave up 6 bases and J gave up 4 bases; unmatched junction bases: 1. CDR1 KGHDR and CDR2 SFDVKD come from the germline V gene. CDR3 DNA: TGTGCCACCAGTCGGACTAGCGGGTACAATGAGCAGTTCTTC. Its translation is CATSRTSGYNEQFF.

The chain carries TRBV9 and TRBJ2-5, with unresolved D. The CDR3 totals 13 residues. The V end lost 2 bases, the J end lost 2 bases, and 7 bases lay between the germline ends. Germline values: CDR1 SGDLS, CDR2 YYNGEE. DNA for the CDR3: TGTGCCAGCAGCGTCGCTACTCAAGAGACCCAGTACTTC. Amino acid sequence: CASSVATQETQYF. Combining the CDR3 with reference TRBV9 and TRBJ2-5 gives the whole variable domain DSGVTQTPKHLITATGQRVTLRCSPRSGDLSVYWYQQSLDQGLQFLIQYYNGEERAKGNILERFSAQQFPDLHSELNLSSLELGDSALYFCASSVATQETQYFGPGTRLLVL.

The chain joins TRBV9 to TRBJ2-2; no clear D. Between the trimmed V and J ends, which lost 0 bases and 2 bases, there was a span of 8 bases. The CDR3 is made up of 15 amino acids. The germline V gene has CDR1 SGDLS and CDR2 YYNGEE. The CDR3 region is CASSVGTANTGELFF. CDR3 sequence (DNA): TGTGCCAGCAGCGTAGGGACGGCTAACACCGGGGAGCTGTTTTTT.

The gene calls are TRBV12-5 and TRBJ1-1; D may be TRBD1 (5 bases). The CDR3 sequence is 16 residues long. V was shortened by 0 bases and J by 0 bases, with 11 bases between the two germline ends. The germline CDR1 and CDR2 sequences are LGHNT and FRNRAP. Here the CDR3 reads CASGLVVWGLNTEAFF. The CDR3 DNA is TGTGCTAGTGGTTTGGTAGTTTGGGGGTTGAACACTGAAGCTTTCTTT.

The chain is built from TRBV9 and TRBJ1-2; 7 bases agree with TRBD1. In germline, CDR1 is SGDLS, CDR2 YYNGEE. CDR3 length: 13 residues. Trimming cost V 3 bases and J 8 bases; bases outside gene matches: 7. CDR3 loop: CASSDRQGEGYTF. CDR3 nucleotides: TGTGCCAGCAGCGACCGACAGGGAGAAGGCTACACCTTC.

The rearrangement joins TRBV6-5 to TRBJ2-2; 9 bases match TRBD2. The CDR3 extends over 15 amino acids. CDR1 and CDR2 from the germline V gene are MNHEY and SVGAGI. Trimming took 8 bases from V and 6 from J; bases not matched to a gene: 10. In DNA form, the CDR3 reads TGTGCCAGCGATCTGGCGGGGGGGCGAGCCGGGGAGCTGTTTTTT. It encodes CASDLAGGRAGELFF.

The chain combines TRBV9 with TRBJ1-1; D is possibly TRBD1 (6 bases). Between the trimmed V and J ends, which lost 0 bases and 4 bases, there was a span of 10 bases. The length of the CDR3 is 14 residues. The V gene's germline CDR1 is SGDLS and CDR2 YYNGEE. The CDR3 DNA follows: TGTGCCAGCAGCGTAGGATCGGGGGCCACTGAAGCTTTCTTT. It codes for CASSVGSGATEAFF.

The CDR3 DNA reads as TGTGCCAGCAGCGGGGGACAGTCCTCCTACAATGAGCAGTTCTTC. Its translation: CASSGGQSSYNEQFF. The V and J genes are TRBV5-6 and TRBJ2-1; 7 bases agree with TRBD1. V shed 4 bases and J 0 bases; nucleotides not matched to a gene: 4. Germline lookup yields CDR1 SGHDT and CDR2 YYEEEE. CDR3 length: 15 residues.

The rearrangement joins TRBV6-6 to TRBJ2-2; 10 bases align to TRBD2. Germline CDR1 is MNHNY and CDR2 is SVGAGI (reference sequence). The CDR3 is 14 amino acids. V was clipped by 8 bases and J by 8 bases; unmatched bases: 8. DNA of the CDR3: TGTGCCAGCGTACTAGCGGGGTCTCAAGGGGAGCTGTTTTTT. This encodes CASVLAGSQGELFF.

Remarks on this clone: Other DNA sequences of this sample code for an identical CDR3. CDR3 bases: TGTGCCAGCAGCTTAAGGGGGGGCACTGAAGCTTTCTTT. This encodes CASSLRGGTEAFF. This rearrangement joins TRBV5-4 to TRBJ1-1; the D gene is possibly TRBD1 (6 bases). V lost 2 bases, J lost 4 bases, and 9 bases lay in between. CDR3 size: 13 residues. CDR1 and CDR2 (germline): SGHNT, YYREEE (reference sequence).

This clone was detected only a few times. The chain uses TRBV5-4 and TRBJ1-2; D not certain. The CDR3 length is 12 residues. Germline V CDR1 and CDR2: SGHNT, YYREEE (reference sequence). The V gene lost 4 bases and the J gene lost 7 bases, with 11 bases spanning the gap. The CDR3 reads CASSPSTGGYTF. The CDR3 nucleotides read TGTGCCAGCAGCCCCAGCACCGGTGGCTACACCTTC.

The chain couples TRBV5-5 to TRBJ2-7, with a tentative D call TRBD1 (7 bases). Germline CDR1 SGHKS, CDR2 YYEKEE (reference sequence). There are 14 residues in the CDR3. Deletions cut 4 bases from V and 0 bases from J, with 11 bases between. In DNA, the CDR3 is TGTGCCAGCAGCGTCCAGGGGGGCTCCTACGAGCAGTACTTC. As protein: CASSVQGGSYEQYF.

V usage is TRBV5-1 and J usage is TRBJ2-2; D may be TRBD1 (5 bases). V was shortened by 0 bases and J by 4 bases, with 10 bases between the two germline ends. The CDR3 length is 15 residues. Germline values: CDR1 SGHRS, CDR2 YFSETQ. CDR3 coding DNA: TGCGCCAGCAGCTTGGGAATACAGGCCACCGGGGAGCTGTTTTTT. Its translation: CASSLGIQATGELFF.

The chain recombines TRBV4-1 with TRBJ2-1; D tentatively fits TRBD1 or TRBD2 (6 bases each). The germline V and J ends were trimmed by 3 bases and 4 bases, with 19 bases remaining between them. The CDR3 totals 17 residues. Germline assignment: CDR1 MGHRA and CDR2 YSYEKL. CDR3 bases: TGCGCCAGCAGCCAGCCCTCACAGGGTCGGGGGTACAATGAGCAGTTCTTC. It is translated as CASSQPSQGRGYNEQFF.

The V gene is TRBV14, the J gene TRBJ1-2, with a tentative D call TRBD1 (6 bases). The germline gives CDR1 SGHDN, CDR2 FVKESK. The CDR3 contains 17 residues. The V end was cut by 1 base, the J end by 0 bases, with 15 bases between. In DNA, the CDR3 is TGTGCCAGCAGCCAAGGCGGAACAGGGTTCGCTAACTATGGCTACACCTTC. Translation: CASSQGGTGFANYGYTF.

To note about this clone: Its ends do not fully match the called genes, so a read error is possible. The chain employs TRBV6-6 and TRBJ2-7; 7 bases fit TRBD1. Germline CDR1 is MNHNY and CDR2 is SVGAGI (reference sequence). The CDR3 totals 14 residues. The DNA of the CDR3 is TGTGCCAGCAGATACTCCTATACAGGGGAAGAGCAGTACTTC. This sequence encodes CASRYSYTGEEQYF.

The chain employs TRBV11-3 and TRBJ2-1, with D maybe TRBD2 (6 bases). V gave up 4 bases and J gave up 8 bases, with 12 bases separating them. The V gene's germline CDR1 is SGHNT and CDR2 YENEEA. The CDR3 is 13 residues long. CDR3 in DNA: TGTGCCAGCAGCTATCTAGGAGGGGATGAGCAGTTCTTC. It is translated as CASSYLGGDEQFF.

This clone was observed a handful of times. V usage is TRBV12-5 and J usage is TRBJ1-6; D not certain. V lost 6 bases, J lost 3 bases, and 9 bases lay in between. CDR1 and CDR2 (germline): LGHNT, FRNRAP. The CDR3 runs 14 residues. CDR3: CASGLWDYNSPLHF. DNA for the CDR3: TGTGCTAGTGGCCTCTGGGACTATAATTCACCCCTCCACTTT.

The chain has TRBV6-5 and TRBJ1-5; D possibly corresponds to TRBD1 (5 bases). The germline V and J ends were trimmed by 6 bases and 4 bases, with 16 bases remaining between them. CDR1 and CDR2 (germline): MNHEY, SVGAGI. This CDR3 is built from 15 residues. The CDR3 DNA follows: TGTGCCAGCAGCCGGACACCGGTGGGGAATCAGCCCCAGCATTTT. As protein: CASSRTPVGNQPQHF.

The CDR3 loop is CASSQVLGARYEQYF. The CDR3, as DNA: TGTGCCAGCAGCCAGGTATTGGGGGCGAGGTACGAGCAGTACTTC. The J gene is TRBJ2-7, the V gene TRBV6-2 or TRBV6-3; D possibly corresponds to TRBD1 (6 bases). This CDR3 region has 15 residues. V shed 6 bases and J shed 4 bases, with 19 bases lying between them. Germline V lookup: CDR1 MNHEY, CDR2 SVGEGT.

The chain combines TRBV11-2 with TRBJ1-3, with D possibly matching TRBD1 (5 bases). The germline CDR1 and CDR2 sequences are SGHAT and FQNNGV. V was trimmed by 5 bases and J by 13 bases, leaving 15 bases between them. The CDR3 is 12 amino acids. The CDR3 loop reads CASSGDRSLIYF. Written as DNA, the CDR3 is TGTGCCAGCAGCGGGGACCGCTCTTTGATATATTTT. The full variable domain, in which reference TRBV11-2 and TRBJ1-3 provide the parts outside the CDR3, is EAGVAQSPRYKIIEKRQSVAFWCNPISGHATLYWYQQILGQGPKLLIQFQNNGVVDDSQLPKDRFSAERLKGVDSTLKIQPAKLEDSAVYLCASSGDRSLIYFGEGSWLTVV.

CDR3 in amino acids: CASSQAGQGSALHF. In DNA form, the CDR3 reads TGCGCCAGCAGCCAGGCTGGACAGGGCTCGGCCCTCCACTTT. The chain couples TRBV4-3 to TRBJ1-6; 8 nucleotides agree with TRBD1. CDR1 is LGHNA and CDR2 is YSLEER in the germline V gene. The CDR3 is 14 residues long. After removal of 3 bases from V and 14 bases from J, the junction contained 9 bases not matched to a gene.

J is TRBJ2-1 and V is TRBV5-6; tentatively, D is TRBD1 or TRBD2 (5 bases each). CDR3 length: 15 amino acids. The ends were cut back, 4 bases at V and 0 bases at J, with 11 bases in the middle. Germline assignment: CDR1 SGHDT and CDR2 YYEEEE. CDR3 residues: CASSGGRFSYNEQFF. In DNA form, the CDR3 reads TGTGCCAGCAGCGGGGGACGTTTCTCCTACAATGAGCAGTTCTTC.

As regards this clone: The same CDR3 is also encoded by other DNA sequences in this sample. The chain links TRBV5-1 to TRBJ2-2; 7 bases are a match to TRBD1. From germline, CDR1 is SGHRS and CDR2 YFSETQ. V dropped 0 bases and J dropped 3; count of bases not matched to a gene: 2. CDR3 length: 15 amino acids. The CDR3 here is CASSLDQGDTGELFF. The CDR3 nucleotides are TGCGCCAGCAGCTTGGATCAGGGGGACACCGGGGAGCTGTTTTTT.

This sequence joins TRBV7-9 and TRBJ1-4; 8 positions agree with TRBD1. V trimming: 3 bases; J trimming: 2 bases; junction bases outside the gene matches: 8. Germline loops: CDR1 SEHNR, CDR2 FQNEAQ (reference sequence). This CDR3 has 17 residues. In DNA form, the CDR3 reads TGTGCCAGCAGCTTTCCGCAGGGGGCGCCCACTAATGAAAAACTGTTTTTT. Translation: CASSFPQGAPTNEKLFF.

This rearrangement joins TRBV2 to TRBJ1-1; D remains ambiguous. The CDR3 consists of 16 residues. The V gene's germline CDR1 is SNHLY and CDR2 FYNNEI. V was cut by 6 bases and J by 6 bases, with 23 bases left in between. CDR3 region: CASRDPFWHQIAEAFF. The CDR3 DNA reads as TGTGCCAGCAGAGACCCTTTTTGGCACCAGATCGCTGAAGCTTTCTTT.